Listed below are T cell receptor beta chains from one sample, sequenced in a study of T-cell reconstitution after alpha-beta-depleted transplantation in children. One entry per CDR3 protein results from TCRdb running MiXCR on the PCR reads. There are about 360,000 distinct CDR3 sequences in the sample; 10% to 15% occur only once, and 3.5% to 4.5% lies in the top ten. The source was PBMCs, collected from the stem cell graft. These receptors all stem from a human donor who donated a stem cell graft to a child with Fanconi anemia. The CDR3 runs from the conserved cysteine through the conserved F or W. Fields, in order: J gene, D gene, clone size, V gene, CDR3 protein, CDR3 DNA. A D gene is named only where the DNA matches it firmly. Some rows mark clone size as missing; the rest say once, few, many or name a class of expanded clone.

j_call: TRBJ1-1; d_call: -; clone_size: -; v_call: TRBV12-3/TRBV12-4; cdr3_aa: CASSLARGSGFEAFF; cdr3_nt: TGTGCCAGCAGTTTAGCGCGGGGGTCGGGGTTTGAAGCTTTCTTT
j_call: TRBJ1-2; d_call: -; clone_size: -; v_call: TRBV5-1; cdr3_aa: CASSLEQPPDGYTF; cdr3_nt: TGCGCCAGCAGCTTGGAACAGCCTCCGGATGGCTACACCTTC
j_call: TRBJ2-4; d_call: -; clone_size: -; v_call: TRBV2; cdr3_aa: CASRSTGAKNIQYF; cdr3_nt: TGTGCCAGCAGGTCGACAGGAGCCAAAAACATTCAGTACTTC
j_call: TRBJ2-3; d_call: -; clone_size: -; v_call: TRBV29-1; cdr3_aa: CSALVVGDTQYF; cdr3_nt: TGCAGCGCCTTGGTAGTTGGAGATACGCAGTATTTT
j_call: TRBJ1-4; d_call: -; clone_size: -; v_call: TRBV5-1; cdr3_aa: CASSTGINRGAIEKLFF; cdr3_nt: TGCGCCAGCAGCACCGGGATCAATCGGGGTGCGATTGAAAAACTGTTTTTT
j_call: TRBJ2-3; d_call: -; clone_size: -; v_call: TRBV6-1; cdr3_aa: CASNRAELSTDTRYF; cdr3_nt: TGTGCCAGCAATCGGGCAGAACTTAGCACAGATACGCGGTATTTT
j_call: TRBJ1-5; d_call: -; clone_size: many; v_call: TRBV28; cdr3_aa: CASSSMGGTGMNQPQHF; cdr3_nt: TGTGCCAGCAGTTCGATGGGAGGAACAGGGATGAATCAGCCCCAGCATTTT
j_call: TRBJ2-2; d_call: -; clone_size: -; v_call: TRBV4-3; cdr3_aa: CASSQGDLRNGELFF; cdr3_nt: TGCGCCAGCAGCCAAGGAGACCTCCGAAACGGGGAGCTGTTTTTT
j_call: TRBJ2-3; d_call: TRBD1; clone_size: few; v_call: TRBV27; cdr3_aa: CASSLDRLRPTDTQYF; cdr3_nt: TGTGCCAGCAGTTTGGACAGGCTTCGACCCACAGATACGCAGTATTTT
j_call: TRBJ1-4; d_call: -; clone_size: many; v_call: TRBV20-1; cdr3_aa: CSARQEGEKLFF; cdr3_nt: TGCAGTGCCAGACAGGAGGGCGAAAAACTGTTTTTT
j_call: TRBJ2-5; d_call: TRBD2; clone_size: -; v_call: TRBV7-2; cdr3_aa: CASSLAVRGRQETQYF; cdr3_nt: TGTGCCAGCAGCTTAGCTGTGCGGGGGAGACAAGAGACCCAGTACTTC
j_call: TRBJ2-1; d_call: -; clone_size: many; v_call: TRBV27; cdr3_aa: CASSLITDYLNNEQFF; cdr3_nt: TGTGCCAGCAGTTTAATTACGGACTATCTTAACAATGAGCAGTTCTTC
j_call: TRBJ2-1; d_call: TRBD2; clone_size: -; v_call: TRBV4-2; cdr3_aa: CASSQHTSGGAYEQFF; cdr3_nt: TGTGCCAGCAGCCAACACACTAGCGGGGGGGCCTATGAGCAGTTCTTC
j_call: TRBJ2-7; d_call: TRBD1; clone_size: many; v_call: TRBV7-8; cdr3_aa: CASSLSGTGNEQYF; cdr3_nt: TGTGCCAGCAGCCTCTCCGGGACAGGGAACGAGCAGTACTTC
j_call: TRBJ2-1; d_call: TRBD2; clone_size: -; v_call: TRBV20-1; cdr3_aa: CSARDQERGVYNEQFF; cdr3_nt: TGCAGTGCTAGAGATCAGGAACGGGGGGTCTACAATGAGCAGTTCTTC
j_call: TRBJ1-1; d_call: -; clone_size: -; v_call: TRBV5-5; cdr3_aa: CASSLEALMNTEAFF; cdr3_nt: TGTGCCAGCAGCTTGGAGGCCCTAATGAACACTGAAGCTTTCTTT
j_call: TRBJ1-2; d_call: TRBD1; clone_size: -; v_call: TRBV4-1; cdr3_aa: CASSQEGTDSYGYTF; cdr3_nt: TGCGCCAGCAGCCAAGAAGGGACAGACAGCTATGGCTACACCTTC
j_call: TRBJ1-6; d_call: -; clone_size: -; v_call: TRBV3-1; cdr3_aa: CASSQEWDSPLHF; cdr3_nt: TGTGCCAGCAGCCAAGAGTGGGATTCACCCCTCCACTTT
j_call: TRBJ2-2; d_call: -; clone_size: -; v_call: TRBV7-9; cdr3_aa: CASSFHTGNTGELFF; cdr3_nt: TGTGCCAGCAGCTTCCATACCGGGAACACCGGGGAGCTGTTTTTT
j_call: TRBJ1-4; d_call: TRBD1; clone_size: -; v_call: TRBV5-5; cdr3_aa: CASSSGTGGRATNEKLFF; cdr3_nt: TGTGCCAGCAGCTCAGGGACAGGCGGGAGGGCAACTAATGAAAAACTGTTTTTT
j_call: TRBJ2-6; d_call: -; clone_size: few; v_call: TRBV2; cdr3_aa: CASSDKVSGANVLTF; cdr3_nt: TGTGCCAGCAGTGATAAAGTCTCTGGGGCCAACGTCCTGACTTTC
j_call: TRBJ1-1; d_call: -; clone_size: many; v_call: TRBV4-3; cdr3_aa: CASSQDLVSMNTEAFF; cdr3_nt: TGCGCCAGCAGCCAAGATCTGGTTTCGATGAACACTGAAGCTTTCTTT
j_call: TRBJ2-3; d_call: TRBD2; clone_size: few; v_call: TRBV10-3; cdr3_aa: CAISVTGGLQADTQYF; cdr3_nt: TGTGCCATCAGTGTTACGGGGGGGCTTCAGGCAGATACGCAGTATTTT
j_call: TRBJ2-2; d_call: -; clone_size: few; v_call: TRBV20-1; cdr3_aa: CSARSAEGLTGELFF; cdr3_nt: TGCAGTGCTAGATCGGCGGAGGGGCTGACCGGGGAGCTGTTTTTT
j_call: TRBJ2-5; d_call: TRBD2; clone_size: few; v_call: TRBV5-1; cdr3_aa: CASSPGGAETQYF; cdr3_nt: TGCGCCAGCAGCCCCGGGGGGGCGGAGACCCAGTACTTC
j_call: TRBJ1-1; d_call: -; clone_size: -; v_call: TRBV12-3/TRBV12-4; cdr3_aa: CASSSTYSPEAFF; cdr3_nt: TGTGCCAGCAGTTCGACATATTCCCCTGAAGCTTTCTTT
j_call: TRBJ1-3; d_call: -; clone_size: few; v_call: TRBV7-2; cdr3_aa: CASSLVEVSSGNTIYF; cdr3_nt: TGTGCCAGCAGCTTAGTGGAGGTCAGCTCTGGAAACACCATATATTTT
j_call: TRBJ2-2; d_call: TRBD1; clone_size: few; v_call: TRBV7-2; cdr3_aa: CASSPDRAGTGELFF; cdr3_nt: TGTGCCAGCAGTCCCGACAGGGCAGGCACCGGGGAGCTGTTTTTT
j_call: TRBJ1-1; d_call: TRBD1; clone_size: few; v_call: TRBV5-1; cdr3_aa: CASSKDRVGYTEAFF; cdr3_nt: TGCGCCAGCAGCAAAGACAGGGTGGGGTATACTGAAGCTTTCTTT
j_call: TRBJ2-1; d_call: TRBD2; clone_size: few; v_call: TRBV6-2/TRBV6-3; cdr3_aa: CASSYRGGVYNEQFF; cdr3_nt: TGTGCCAGCAGTTACAGGGGAGGGGTTTACAATGAGCAGTTCTTC
j_call: TRBJ2-3; d_call: TRBD2; clone_size: few; v_call: TRBV5-1; cdr3_aa: CASSLVSGGTTDTQYF; cdr3_nt: TGCGCCAGCAGCTTGGTTAGCGGGGGGACCACAGATACGCAGTATTTT
j_call: TRBJ2-3; d_call: -; clone_size: -; v_call: TRBV11-3; cdr3_aa: CASSPALGAGEDTQYF; cdr3_nt: TGTGCCAGCAGCCCCGCGTTGGGAGCCGGGGAGGATACGCAGTATTTT
j_call: TRBJ1-5; d_call: -; clone_size: few; v_call: TRBV18; cdr3_aa: CASSPQRKGPQHF; cdr3_nt: TGTGCCAGCTCACCCCAAAGGAAAGGGCCCCAGCATTTT
j_call: TRBJ1-5; d_call: -; clone_size: -; v_call: TRBV20-1; cdr3_aa: CSASLSGGSNQPQHF; cdr3_nt: TGCAGTGCTAGCCTGAGCGGGGGCAGCAATCAGCCCCAGCATTTT
j_call: TRBJ1-1; d_call: TRBD1; clone_size: few; v_call: TRBV5-1; cdr3_aa: CASSFRGPDTEAFF; cdr3_nt: TGCGCCAGCAGCTTTAGGGGGCCGGACACTGAAGCTTTCTTT
j_call: TRBJ1-5; d_call: -; clone_size: -; v_call: TRBV6-2/TRBV6-3; cdr3_aa: CASSRRIGENQPQHF; cdr3_nt: TGTGCCAGCAGTCGCCGCATCGGGGAAAATCAGCCCCAGCATTTT
j_call: TRBJ2-7; d_call: -; clone_size: many; v_call: TRBV7-6; cdr3_aa: CASSLGAVYEQYF; cdr3_nt: TGTGCCAGCAGCTTAGGAGCGGTCTACGAGCAGTACTTC
j_call: TRBJ1-1; d_call: TRBD1; clone_size: few; v_call: TRBV14; cdr3_aa: CASSQGTGRWTEAFF; cdr3_nt: TGTGCCAGCAGCCAGGGGACAGGGAGATGGACTGAAGCTTTCTTT
j_call: TRBJ2-7; d_call: -; clone_size: few; v_call: TRBV6-5; cdr3_aa: CASSYYRSYEQYF; cdr3_nt: TGTGCCAGCAGTTACTACAGATCCTACGAGCAGTACTTC
j_call: TRBJ2-5; d_call: TRBD2; clone_size: -; v_call: TRBV28; cdr3_aa: CAESSTPAGLAGETQYF; cdr3_nt: TGTGCCGAATCTAGCACGCCGGCCGGACTAGCAGGAGAGACCCAGTACTTC
j_call: TRBJ2-1; d_call: -; clone_size: -; v_call: TRBV11-2; cdr3_aa: CASSFETSGNEQFF; cdr3_nt: TGTGCCAGCAGCTTCGAGACCAGTGGAAATGAGCAGTTCTTC